This passage covers 17 T cell receptor beta chains from one sample sequenced in a study of cytomegalovirus exposure and HLA in healthy donors listed by TCRdb under 2017. Library preparation used the immunoSEQ multiplex PCR assay. For the multiplex PCR, a mixture combining 60 forward primers for TCR Vbeta segments and 13 reverse primers for TCR Jbeta segments was used. This immuneACCESS table, as held by TCRdb, lists in-frame sequences with V and J called but not all clones. Of the missing ones, under half trace to an unresolved V gene in checked studies; the others have no known cause. The sample table on file contains tens of thousands of clones. More than 8% of the sample lies in the top ten. The source material was PBMCs. The receptors originated from a male donor in good health and CMV-seronegative.

The gene calls are TRBV6-6 and TRBJ2-7; TRBD2 agrees at 8 bases. The CDR3 totals 11 residues. V gave up 8 bases and J gave up 7 bases; unmatched junction bases: 4. Germline V gene lookup returns CDR1 MNHNY and CDR2 SVGAGI (reference sequence). The CDR3 region is CASGPGGEQYF. The CDR3, as DNA: TGTGCCAGCGGGCCGGGAGGGGAGCAGTACTTC.

The chain uses TRBV6-1 and TRBJ2-1, with 13 bases lining up with TRBD2. Trimming at V came to 8 bases and at J to 10 bases, leaving 11 bases not matched to a gene. In germline, CDR1 is MNHNS, CDR2 SASEGT. The length of the CDR3 is 15 residues. The DNA of the CDR3 is TGTGCCAGCCTCCCCGGGACTAGCGGGAAGAACGAGCAGTTCTTC. Its protein product is CASLPGTSGKNEQFF.

The chain joins TRBV5-1 to TRBJ1-3, with TRBD1 matching over 8 bases. CDR1 and CDR2 from the germline V gene are SGHRS and YFSETQ. The CDR3 spans 16 residues. J gave up 2 bases and V 0 bases, and 4 bases lay outside the gene matches. The CDR3: CASSLEGRGPGNTIYF. In nucleotides, the CDR3 is TGCGCCAGCAGCTTGGAAGGCAGGGGGCCTGGAAACACCATATATTTT.

The rearrangement links TRBV20-1 to TRBJ2-7; unclear D gene. The CDR3 has 10 residues. V lost 6 bases, J lost 6 bases, and 9 bases lay in between. CDR1 DFQATT and CDR2 SNEGSKA come from the germline V gene (reference sequence). The CDR3 loop is CSAYSGEQYF. In nucleotides, the CDR3 is TGCAGTGCCTACTCCGGCGAGCAGTACTTC.

CDR3 coding DNA: TGTGCCAGTAGTAGAGGCACCGGGGAGCTGTTTTTT. It encodes CASSRGTGELFF. V is TRBV19 and J is TRBJ2-2; no clear D. From germline, CDR1 is LNHDA and CDR2 SQIVND (reference sequence). The CDR3 length is 12 residues. V gave up 4 bases and J gave up 4 bases, with 4 bases separating them.

The chain joins TRBV19 to TRBJ1-5, with D possibly being TRBD1 (6 bases). Trimming removed 5 bases at V and 1 base at J, with 15 bases between. This CDR3 is built from 16 residues. Per germline, CDR1 LNHDA and CDR2 SQIVND (reference sequence). The CDR3 DNA follows: TGTGCCAGTAGTTTACAGGGTCGGAGGAGCAATCAGCCCCAGCATTTT. Translating it yields CASSLQGRRSNQPQHF.

This rearrangement joins TRBV2 to TRBJ1-5; D not resolved. Looked up from germline, CDR1 is SNHLY and CDR2 is FYNNEI. The V end was cut by 1 base, the J end by 5 bases, with 6 bases between. The CDR3 consists of 13 residues. This CDR3 is CASSEVYDQPQHF. The DNA for the CDR3 is TGTGCCAGCAGTGAAGTATATGATCAGCCCCAGCATTTT.

The chain carries TRBV6-5 and TRBJ1-5; the match to TRBD1 covers 7 bases. The junction had 5 bases not matched to a gene; V was cut back by 8 bases and J by 4 bases. The V gene's germline CDR1 is MNHEY and CDR2 SVGAGI. The CDR3 loop spans 13 amino acids. As DNA, the CDR3 is TGTGCCAGCCAAGGACAGGAAAATCAGCCCCAGCATTTT. Amino acids: CASQGQENQPQHF.

The chain recombines TRBV28 with TRBJ1-5, with 9 bases fitting TRBD1. Losses at the gene ends were 6 bases for V and 7 bases for J; bases not matched to a gene: 10. CDR1 MDHEN and CDR2 SYDVKM come from the germline V gene. The CDR3 spans 15 residues. The CDR3 loop is CASSPSGTGNQPQHF. CDR3 bases: TGTGCCAGCAGCCCGTCCGGGACAGGGAACCAGCCCCAGCATTTT.

The chain is built from TRBV28 and TRBJ2-3; D remains ambiguous. The length of the CDR3 is 14 residues. Trimming removed 3 bases from V and 0 bases from J, with 7 bases in between. Germline lookup yields CDR1 MDHEN and CDR2 SYDVKM. The CDR3 reads CASSFGLSTDTQYF. CDR3 DNA sequence: TGTGCCAGCAGTTTTGGCCTTAGCACAGATACGCAGTATTTT. Looking up the rest from reference TRBV28 and TRBJ2-3 gives the full variable domain: DVKVTQSSRYLVKRTGEKVFLECVQDMDHENMFWYRQDPGLGLRLIYFSYDVKMKEKGDIPEGYSVSREKKERFSLILESASTNQTSMYLCASSFGLSTDTQYFGPGTRLTVL.

V gene TRBV29-1 combines with J gene TRBJ2-5; 8 nucleotides align to TRBD1. Germline-derived CDR1 and CDR2 are SQVTM and ANQGSEA. This CDR3 comprises 12 residues. The ends lost 6 bases at V and 2 bases at J; junction bases unmatched: 2. CDR3 amino acids: CSVRQGQETQYF. The CDR3 DNA reads TGCAGCGTCCGACAGGGGCAAGAGACCCAGTACTTC. The whole variable domain, remainder taken from reference TRBV29-1 and TRBJ2-5, is SAVISQKPSRDICQRGTSLTIQCQVDSQVTMMFWYRQQPGQSLTLIATANQGSEATYESGFVIDKFPISRPNLTFSTLTVSNMSPEDSSIYLCSVRQGQETQYFGPGTRLLVL.

The chain has TRBV10-2 and TRBJ1-3; possible D gene TRBD1, 5 bases. Germline CDR1 reads WSHSY; CDR2 reads SAAADI. The CDR3 covers 15 residues. With 1 base removed from V and 2 bases from J, the gap between germline ends came to 9 bases. This chain's CDR3 is CASSEYQTAGNTIYF. Here the CDR3 DNA reads TGCGCCAGCAGTGAGTACCAGACAGCTGGAAACACCATATATTTT.

V gene TRBV6-1 combines with J gene TRBJ1-1; 9 nucleotides match TRBD1. Looked up from germline, CDR1 is MNHNS and CDR2 is SASEGT. V trimming: 6 bases; J trimming: 7 bases; junction bases outside the gene matches: 3. The CDR3 is 12 amino acids. The DNA of the CDR3 is TGTGCCAGCAGGAGGACAGGGGATGAAGCTTTCTTT. The encoded protein is CASRRTGDEAFF.

The chain carries TRBV5-1 and TRBJ2-3; 7 nucleotides align to TRBD1. V dropped 5 bases and J dropped 2; count of bases not matched to a gene: 5. Germline lookup yields CDR1 SGHRS and CDR2 YFSETQ. The CDR3 totals 14 residues. This CDR3 reads CASSRDSATDTQYF. In nucleotides, the CDR3 is TGCGCCAGCAGTCGGGACAGTGCCACAGATACGCAGTATTTT.

Here the CDR3 DNA reads TGTGCCAGCAGCCCAGACTATGATGGCAGAAACATTCAGTACTTC. This gives the protein CASSPDYDGRNIQYF. This chain joins TRBV11-2 and TRBJ2-4; possible D gene TRBD2, 5 bases. Trimming took off 5 bases at V and 6 bases at J, with 17 bases between the two ends. Germline V gene lookup returns CDR1 SGHAT and CDR2 FQNNGV. The length of the CDR3 is 15 residues.

The CDR3 reads CASSLAASGGTDTQYF. CDR3 sequence (DNA): TGCGCCAGCAGCTTGGCGGCTAGCGGCGGCACAGATACGCAGTATTTT. This sequence joins TRBV5-1 and TRBJ2-3; the match to TRBD2 covers 7 bases. This CDR3 contains 16 residues. V shed 0 bases and J 1 base; nucleotides not matched to a gene: 5. In germline, CDR1 is SGHRS, CDR2 YFSETQ.

The chain joins TRBV9 to TRBJ2-5; D not certain. V lost 1 base and J 5 bases, leaving 15 bases between the germline ends. The germline V gene has CDR1 SGDLS and CDR2 YYNGEE. The CDR3 consists of 15 residues. CDR3 sequence: CASSVSGGIKETQYF. CDR3 coding DNA: TGTGCCAGCAGCGTATCCGGCGGAATCAAGGAGACCCAGTACTTC.